This TCR beta chain stems from a study of monozygotic twins with inflammatory bowel disease (dated by TCRdb to between 2017 and 2020). Background for the entire study: In total, 30 or so monozygotic twin pairs made up the full study: 19 Danish pairs, all IBD-discordant, plus nine German pairs, of which four were IBD-concordant and five were IBD-discordant. Disease-associated traits were sought mainly through comparisons between IBD patients and their genetically identical healthy co-twins within discordant pairs. Each individual had, on average, about 151 000 unique TCRalpha sequences and 181 000 unique TCRbeta sequences available for analysis.

Taken from the germline V gene (reference sequence), the CDR1 and CDR2 loops are SEHNR and FQNEAQ. CDR3 length: 14 amino acids, cysteine to phenylalanine. No DNA appears here. Library method: 5' RACE. Preparation of each TCR library used around 3.5 ug of total RNA. For each sample, cDNA synthesis with SMARTScribe reverse transcriptase was split into eight separate reactions. Unique molecular identifiers containing a 6-nucleotide sample barcode were introduced through template switching during cDNA synthesis. TCRalpha and TCRbeta cDNA was amplified by two nested PCRs of approximately 17 and 9 cycles, with bead purification after each PCR. Before amplification, cDNA was treated with uracil DNA-glycosylase and purified using the QIAquick PCR purification kit. The second PCR added Illumina TruSeq-compatible adapters along with sample-specific barcodes. TapeStation and Qubit were used to check library quality and concentration, and 4.5 to 6 ng of each library was pooled. Sequencing of the pooled libraries was done on an Illumina HiSeq2500 single-index Rapid Run using custom sequencing primers and 2 x 100 bp reads. As for the authors' bioinformatics: PCR and sequencing errors were corrected by UMI-based consensus assembly using MiGEC version 1.2.6. MiXCR version 2.1.1 handled V(D)J alignment, clonotype assembly and CDR3 extraction. Gene usage, clonotype sharing and MAIT/NKT TCR abundance were normalised by analysing the top 1000, 10 000 and 20 000 clonotypes per sample. After downsampling to 27 000 UMIs, diversity was calculated as the inverse Simpson index using the vegan R package. Paired Mann-Whitney U tests were applied to discordant twin pairs, and Benjamini-Hochberg correction was used for multiple testing. Reprocessed by TCRdb, the reads give a single entry per CDR3 protein sequence, without DNA. These V and J calls originate from TCRdb's pipeline instead of the authors' own analysis. The sample table records more than 300,000 distinct CDR3 sequences. 2.6% of the sample belongs to the ten largest clones.

On this clonotype: The antigen it binds to is not known.

From each donor, a roughly 2.7 ml peripheral blood sample was collected into PAXgene tubes and kept at -80 degrees C. Without T cell sorting, total RNA was isolated from whole blood using the PAXgene blood miRNA kit on an automated QIAcube. Peripheral blood from monozygotic twin pairs, either concordant or discordant for inflammatory bowel disease, underwent deep TCRalpha and TCRbeta repertoire profiling that used unique molecular barcoding. For every twin pair, smoking habits were documented, and each individual was categorised as a current, former or never smoker. On the study overall, not on this receptor specifically: Background noise and inter-individual variability may have been introduced into the repertoires by the differing immunosuppressive treatments among patients. Compared with healthy twins, IBD patients shared fewer clonotypes with other individuals, and the difference was most pronounced in patients with signs of disease activity. The results gave no support for a single strong signal or clonotype linked to IBD. The analysis was unable to tell different T cell subtypes apart. No difference in repertoire similarity was observed between concordant and discordant twins, possibly owing to limited statistical power. A decrease in TCRbeta repertoire diversity, as measured by inverse Simpson index, was observed in IBD patients compared with their healthy co-twins.

Sequencing input: blood. This receptor was obtained from a human donor with ulcerative colitis or Crohn's disease, or a healthy co-twin of an affected twin (not recorded which). The chain employs TRBV7-9 and TRBJ2-2; TCRdb designates TRBD1, a call that cannot be tested without DNA. The CDR3 reads CASSPRGVGGELFF.